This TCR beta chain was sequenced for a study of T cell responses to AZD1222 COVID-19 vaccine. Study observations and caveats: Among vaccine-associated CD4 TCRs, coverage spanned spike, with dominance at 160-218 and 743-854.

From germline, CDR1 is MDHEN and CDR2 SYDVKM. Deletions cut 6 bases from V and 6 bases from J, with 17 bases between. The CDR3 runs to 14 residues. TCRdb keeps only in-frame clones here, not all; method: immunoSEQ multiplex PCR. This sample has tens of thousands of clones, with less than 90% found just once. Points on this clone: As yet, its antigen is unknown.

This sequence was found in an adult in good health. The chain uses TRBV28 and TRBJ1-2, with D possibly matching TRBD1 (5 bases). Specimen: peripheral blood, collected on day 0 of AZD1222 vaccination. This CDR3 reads CASSWTGAVDGYTF. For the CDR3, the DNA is TGTGCCAGCAGCTGGACTGGGGCAGTAGATGGCTACACCTTC.